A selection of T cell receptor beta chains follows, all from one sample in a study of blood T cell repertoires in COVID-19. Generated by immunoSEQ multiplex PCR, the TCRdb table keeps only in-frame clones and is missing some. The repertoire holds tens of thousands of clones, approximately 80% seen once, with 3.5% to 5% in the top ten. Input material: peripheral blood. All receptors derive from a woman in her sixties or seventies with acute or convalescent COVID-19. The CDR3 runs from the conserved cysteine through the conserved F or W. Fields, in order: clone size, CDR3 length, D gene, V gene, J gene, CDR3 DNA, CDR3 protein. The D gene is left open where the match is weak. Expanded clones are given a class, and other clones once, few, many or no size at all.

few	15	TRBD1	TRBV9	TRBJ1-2	TGTGCCAGCAGCGTAGACGACAGGGGGGCTCAAGGCTACACCTTC	CASSVDDRGAQGYTF
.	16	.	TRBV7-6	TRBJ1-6	TGTGCCAGCAGCTTAGGAGGTCAGCTCCGGAATTCACCCCTCCACTTT	CASSLGGQLRNSPLHF
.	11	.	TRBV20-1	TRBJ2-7	TGCAGTGCTGCCGGGGATTACGAGCAGTACTTC	CSAAGDYEQYF
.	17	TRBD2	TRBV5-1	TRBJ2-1	TGCGCCAGCAGCTGGCCCCCGGACGGGGGGTCCTACAATGAGCAGTTCTTC	CASSWPPDGGSYNEQFF
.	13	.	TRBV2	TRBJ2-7	TGTGCCAGCAGGGACTTGGCCCCGTTCTTGGAGTACTTC	CASRDLAPFLEYF
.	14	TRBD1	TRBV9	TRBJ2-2	TGTGCCAGCAGCGTTAGACAGGGGGCCGGGGAGCTGTTTTTT	CASSVRQGAGELFF
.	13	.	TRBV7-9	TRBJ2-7	TGTGCCAGCAGCTCGAAACAGTCCTACGAGCAGTACTTC	CASSSKQSYEQYF
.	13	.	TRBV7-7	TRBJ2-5	TGTGCCAGCAGCCCAGGGGTAGGAGAGACCCAGTACTTC	CASSPGVGETQYF
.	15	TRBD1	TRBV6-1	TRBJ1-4	TGTGCCAGCAGGGCGGCCGGGACAGGGTCTGAAAAACTGTTTTTT	CASRAAGTGSEKLFF
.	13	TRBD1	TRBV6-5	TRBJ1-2	TGTGCCAGCAACCGACAGGGTATCTATGGCTACACCTTC	CASNRQGIYGYTF
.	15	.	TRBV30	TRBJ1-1	TGTGCCTGGAGTACAGAGCAATTCATGAACACTGAAGCTTTCTTT	CAWSTEQFMNTEAFF
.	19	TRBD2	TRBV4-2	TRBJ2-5	TGTGCCAGCAGCCAAGGGAGAGCTAGCGGGAGATTGTACCAAGAGACCCAGTACTTC	CASSQGRASGRLYQETQYF
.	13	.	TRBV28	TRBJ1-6	TGTGCCAGCACCACTGACTGGAGATCACCCCTCCACTTT	CASTTDWRSPLHF
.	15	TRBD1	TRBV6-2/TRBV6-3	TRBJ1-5	TGTGCCAGCCGTTTACAGGGGGGAAGTAATCAGCCCCAGCATTTT	CASRLQGGSNQPQHF
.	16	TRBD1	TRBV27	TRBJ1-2	TGTGCCAGCAGTTTATTAGGGGTACAGGGGGCGGAGGGCTACACCTTC	CASSLLGVQGAEGYTF
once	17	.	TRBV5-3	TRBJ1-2	TGTGCCAGAAGCTTTAACGCAGGGGATTTTTTCCAGGGAGGCTACACCTTC	CARSFNAGDFFQGGYTF
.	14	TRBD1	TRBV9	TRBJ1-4	TGTGCCAGCAGCGTTACAGGGGGCCATGAAAAACTGTTTTTT	CASSVTGGHEKLFF
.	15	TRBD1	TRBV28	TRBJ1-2	TGTGCCAGCAGTTCGGCGGCAGGGGGATCGTATGGCTACACCTTC	CASSSAAGGSYGYTF
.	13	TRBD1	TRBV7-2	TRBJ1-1	TGTGCCAGCAGCCTAGACAGGGTTGCTGAAGCTTTCTTT	CASSLDRVAEAFF
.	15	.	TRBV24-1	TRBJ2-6	TGTGCCACCAGTGACACAAGCTCTGGGGCCAACGTCCTGACTTTC	CATSDTSSGANVLTF
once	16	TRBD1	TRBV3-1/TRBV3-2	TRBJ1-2	TGTGCCAGCAGCCTTCAAGGTATCGGACAGGGTTCGGGCTACACCTTC	CASSLQGIGQGSGYTF
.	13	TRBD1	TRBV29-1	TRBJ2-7	TGCAGCGTTTCAACCGGGACAGGGGGTGAGCAGTACTTC	CSVSTGTGGEQYF
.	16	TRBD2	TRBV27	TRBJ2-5	TGTGCCAGCAGTTCGGGACTAGCGGGGGGGAGACCGACCCAGTACTTC	CASSSGLAGGRPTQYF
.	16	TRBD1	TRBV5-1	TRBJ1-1	TGCGCCAGCAGCTTGCCGGGACAGGTAATGAACACTGAAGCTTTCTTT	CASSLPGQVMNTEAFF
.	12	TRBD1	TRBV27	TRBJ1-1	TGTGCCAGCAGGGACAGGGGGACTGAAGCTTTCTTT	CASRDRGTEAFF
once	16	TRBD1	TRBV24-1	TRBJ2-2	TGTGCCACCAGTGGGAACAGGGGGACGAACACCGGGGAGCTGTTTTTT	CATSGNRGTNTGELFF
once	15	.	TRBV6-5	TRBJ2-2	TGTGCCAGCAGCATACAGCCTACGAACACCGGGGAGCTGTTTTTT	CASSIQPTNTGELFF
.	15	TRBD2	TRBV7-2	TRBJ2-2	TGTGCCAGCCGACTAGCGGGGACGAACACCGGGGAGCTGTTTTTT	CASRLAGTNTGELFF
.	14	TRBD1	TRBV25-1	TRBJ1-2	TGTGCCAGCAGGGAGACAGGGTTCGGCTATGGCTACACCTTC	CASRETGFGYGYTF
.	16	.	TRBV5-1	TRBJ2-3	TGCGCCAGCAGCTCGGGGTTGGCTCGGTTCACAGATACGCAGTATTTT	CASSSGLARFTDTQYF
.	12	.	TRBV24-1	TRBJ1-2	TGTGCCACCAGTGACACTAACTATGGCTACACCTTC	CATSDTNYGYTF
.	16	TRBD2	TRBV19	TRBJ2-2	TGTGCCAGTATGCTAGCGGGGGGGCCACGCACCGGGGAGCTGTTTTTT	CASMLAGGPRTGELFF
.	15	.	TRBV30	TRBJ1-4	TGTGCCTGGAGTGTTGGCGTTGCGGGTAATGAAAAACTGTTTTTT	CAWSVGVAGNEKLFF
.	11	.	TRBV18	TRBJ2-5	TGTGCCAGCTCAGAGGGAGAGACCCAGTACTTC	CASSEGETQYF
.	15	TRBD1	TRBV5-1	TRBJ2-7	TGCGCCAGCAGCTTGGGGGACAGGGAACCAAACGAGCAGTACTTC	CASSLGDREPNEQYF
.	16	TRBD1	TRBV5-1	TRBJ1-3	TGCGCCAGCAGCTTGACAGGGGGGAACTCTGGAAACACCATATATTTT	CASSLTGGNSGNTIYF